One and the same sample provided the 19 T cell receptor beta chains below, sequenced in a study of Graves' ophthalmopathy and Graves' hyperthyroidism. Amplification of TCR beta CDR3 regions used RNA transcripts. HTBI primers served in a first-round RT-PCR, which a second-round multiplex PCR followed. TCRdb independently ran MiXCR on the multiplex PCR reads; one entry per CDR3 protein. The repertoire consists of around 1,200,000 distinct CDR3 sequences, with about two fifths occurring once and the leading ten covering approximately 12%. Sequencing input: peripheral blood or thyroid tissue (not recorded which). The source of these receptors is an adult man with Graves' hyperthyroidism.

This clonotype was seen a handful of times. This rearrangement joins TRBV6-6 to TRBJ1-3, with D perhaps matching TRBD1 (6 bases). This CDR3 contains 16 residues. The germline V gene has CDR1 MNHNY and CDR2 SVGAGI (reference sequence). V lost 6 bases and J 0 bases, leaving 15 bases between the germline ends. Here the CDR3 DNA reads TGTGCCAGCAGGCCACAGGGCCCCGACTCTGGAAACACCATATATTTT. Translation: CASRPQGPDSGNTIYF.

The V and J genes are TRBV9 and TRBJ2-5; 12 positions match TRBD2. The CDR3 runs to 18 residues. V was clipped by 0 bases and J by 1 base; unmatched bases: 7. From germline, CDR1 is SGDLS and CDR2 YYNGEE. The CDR3, as DNA: TGTGCCAGCAGCGTAGCTGGACTAGCGGGACCTATCCAAGAGACCCAGTACTTC. Amino acids: CASSVAGLAGPIQETQYF.

This clonotype was recorded many times. This chain's CDR3 is CAAGDGNSPLHF. CDR3 coding DNA: TGTGCCGCGGGGGACGGCAATTCACCCCTCCACTTT. The chain couples TRBV19 to TRBJ1-6; D is perhaps TRBD1 (5 bases). Germline V gene sequence: CDR1 LNHDA, CDR2 SQIVND (reference sequence). V gave up 11 bases and J gave up 7 bases, with 12 bases separating them. The CDR3 is 12 residues long.

A few counts support this clonotype. Here the CDR3 DNA reads TGCGCCAGCAGGACGGGACTAGCAGTAGGCGGGGAGCTGTTTTTT. As protein: CASRTGLAVGGELFF. The chain uses TRBV5-1 and TRBJ2-2, with 9 bases lining up with TRBD2. The CDR3 totals 15 residues. Germline CDR1 is SGHRS and CDR2 is YFSETQ. The ends lost 5 bases at V and 7 bases at J; junction bases unmatched: 9.

This clonotype came up many times. The chain couples TRBV6-5 to TRBJ1-6, with D possibly being TRBD1 (5 bases). V lost 8 bases to trimming and J lost 7 bases, with 15 bases between them. CDR1 and CDR2 from the germline V gene are MNHEY and SVGAGI. The CDR3 is 14 amino acids. The CDR3 bases are TGTGCCAGCTTTTCGGGGGTTTACAATTCACCCCTCCACTTT. Translation gives CASFSGVYNSPLHF.

The chain couples TRBV10-3 to TRBJ1-2, with D maybe TRBD1 (6 bases). V was clipped by 0 bases and J by 7 bases, with 21 bases between them. The CDR3 consists of 17 residues. Germline CDR1 and CDR2: ENHRY and SYGVKD. The CDR3 nucleotides read TGTGCCATCAGTGAGTCGTCAGGGCAGGGGCTACACTCTGGCTACACCTTC. Amino acid sequence: CAISESSGQGLHSGYTF.

The gene calls are TRBV6-1 and TRBJ2-2, with D possibly matching TRBD2 (5 bases). V was cut by 1 base and J by 7 bases, with 10 bases left in between. CDR1 is MNHNS and CDR2 is SASEGT in the germline V gene. The CDR3 covers 14 residues. CDR3 amino acids: CASSEVRRGGELFF. In DNA form, the CDR3 reads TGTGCCAGCAGTGAAGTCCGTCGGGGCGGGGAGCTGTTTTTT.

This clonotype has a handful of counts. This chain connects TRBV20-1 to TRBJ1-2; D unclear. Trimming took 0 bases from V and 6 from J, leaving 14 bases between them. This CDR3 region has 14 residues. The V gene's germline CDR1 is DFQATT and CDR2 SNEGSKA (reference sequence). The CDR3 is CSARDLKDLDGYTF. In nucleotides, the CDR3 is TGCAGTGCTAGAGATCTCAAGGATTTGGATGGCTACACCTTC.

This clonotype was recorded at least ten times. The chain uses TRBV29-1 and TRBJ2-7; D is undetermined. CDR3 length: 13 amino acids. CDR1 and CDR2 from the germline V gene are SQVTM and ANQGSEA. With 6 bases removed from V and 5 bases from J, the gap between germline ends came to 17 bases. The CDR3 sequence: CSVLLSGSDEQYF. The CDR3 DNA is TGCAGCGTCTTACTGTCAGGTTCTGACGAGCAGTACTTC.

As to this clonotype: It may be a read error: a sequence one base away is much more abundant. The genes are TRBV7-6 and TRBJ2-2; D is possibly TRBD2 (6 bases). Per germline, CDR1 SGHVS and CDR2 FNYEAQ. The CDR3 totals 16 residues. CDR3 in DNA: TGTGCCAGCAGCTTAGTTCCAGGGAGTTTCACCGGGGGGCTGTTTTTT. It yields the protein CASSLVPGSFTGGLFF.

V is TRBV30 and J is TRBJ1-2, with a tentative D call TRBD1 (6 bases). CDR3 length: 15 residues. V lost 4 bases to trimming and J lost 3 bases, with 18 bases between them. In germline, CDR1 is GTSNPN, CDR2 SVGIG (reference sequence). The CDR3 spells CAWTLTGINDYGYTF. CDR3 nucleotide sequence: TGTGCCTGGACCCTAACAGGGATCAATGACTATGGCTACACCTTC.

This clonotype was seen at least ten times. This rearrangement joins TRBV6-5 to TRBJ1-6; D might be TRBD1 (6 bases). Per germline, CDR1 MNHEY and CDR2 SVGAGI. V lost 6 bases and J lost 8, with 14 bases in between. The CDR3 has 14 residues. This CDR3 reads CASRLGQLHSPLHF. CDR3 bases: TGTGCCAGCAGACTCGGACAGCTTCATTCACCCCTCCACTTT.

CDR3 loop: CSARTRGRGSAETQYF. The CDR3, as DNA: TGCAGTGCTAGAACCAGGGGCAGGGGTTCGGCAGAGACCCAGTACTTC. The chain combines TRBV20-1 with TRBJ2-5, with D tentatively TRBD1 (6 bases). With 2 bases removed from V and 4 bases from J, the gap between germline ends came to 20 bases. CDR1 is DFQATT and CDR2 is SNEGSKA in the germline V gene (reference sequence). The CDR3 sequence is 16 residues long.

This clonotype was picked up many times. V is TRBV5-8 and J is TRBJ2-6; D unclear. The CDR3 covers 16 residues. The germline V and J ends were trimmed by 0 bases and 0 bases, with 7 bases remaining between them. CDR1 and CDR2 (germline): SGHTS, YDEGEE. Here the CDR3 DNA reads TGTGCCAGCAGCTTGGGAGTGCCCTCTGGGGCCAACGTCCTGACTTTC. Its translation is CASSLGVPSGANVLTF.

V gene TRBV20-1 combines with J gene TRBJ2-5; D not resolved. The CDR3 loop spans 10 amino acids. Germline-derived CDR1 and CDR2 are DFQATT and SNEGSKA (reference sequence). The CDR3 coding sequence is TGCAGGGAGTTCCAAGAGACCCAGTACTTC. It yields the protein CREFQETQYF.

With regard to this clonotype: With a much larger clone just one base away, this may be a read error. The J gene is TRBJ2-7, the V gene TRBV10-3; D remains unclear. Per germline, CDR1 ENHRY and CDR2 SYGVKD. The V end lost 2 bases, the J end lost 7 bases, and 12 bases lay between the germline ends. The CDR3 covers 13 residues. Here the CDR3 DNA reads TGTGCCATCAGTGAGCGGTCTACGTGGGAGCAGTACTTC. Residues: CAISERSTWEQYF.

The rearrangement uses TRBV20-1 and TRBJ2-7, with D possibly matching TRBD1 (6 bases). This CDR3 is 15 amino acids long. From germline, CDR1 is DFQATT and CDR2 SNEGSKA (reference sequence). V was cut by 5 bases and J by 2 bases, with 19 bases left in between. The DNA for the CDR3 is TGCAGTGCTGGGAGACCGGGACAACCCGCCTACGAGCAGTACTTC. Encoded protein: CSAGRPGQPAYEQYF.

This clonotype occurred many times. The chain is built from TRBV9 and TRBJ1-2, with a tentative D call TRBD1 (6 bases). The CDR3 is 14 amino acids. V was clipped by 0 bases and J by 6 bases, with 12 bases between them. Germline V CDR1 and CDR2: SGDLS, YYNGEE. The CDR3 region has the DNA TGTGCCAGCAGCGTAGCCGGGGGCAATAATGGCTACACCTTC. The encoded protein is CASSVAGGNNGYTF.

Many counts were recorded for this clonotype. The rearrangement uses TRBV7-8 and TRBJ2-5; 7 bases align to TRBD1. J was trimmed by 5 bases and V by 10 bases; bases with no gene match: 16. The CDR3 is 15 residues long. The V gene's germline CDR1 is SGHVS and CDR2 FQNEAQ. CDR3 DNA: TGTGCCACCCAACGATACCGACAGGGTCCCGAGACCCAGTACTTC. Translated, it gives CATQRYRQGPETQYF.